This T cell receptor beta chain stems from a study of cytomegalovirus exposure and HLA in healthy donors. Regarding this clone: Antigen: not known.

Study-wide points: The study assumed roughly uniform donor sequencing depth for presence/absence analyses.

The CDR3 spans 13 residues. Between the trimmed V and J ends, which lost 3 bases and 1 base, there was a span of 6 bases. Germline CDR1 is SGHNT and CDR2 is YYREEE (reference sequence). PCR employed 60 Vbeta and 13 Jbeta primers. Generated by immunoSEQ multiplex PCR, the TCRdb table keeps only in-frame clones and is missing some. The table records fewer than 200,000 clones, roughly 80% of them present only once. The sample was PBMCs. The receptor comes from a woman aged 50 to 60 in good health and CMV-seronegative. The chain employs TRBV5-4 and TRBJ2-3, with D unresolved. CDR3 sequence (DNA): TGTGCCAGCAGCTCCTCTGGCACAGATACGCAGTATTTT. This encodes CASSSSGTDTQYF.